This T cell receptor beta chain was profiled in a study of CD8 T cells in ankylosing spondylitis. The study's findings and limits: Peripheral blood samples showed relatively rare disease-linked clones, and these clones were CD8+. Prior literature has documented some motif variants in synovial fluid and blood from reactive arthritis. Disease-associated clones were reportedly significantly overrepresented in matched ankylosing spondylitis synovial fluid.

This clonotype was recorded many times. The antigen is undetermined. Generation of TCR beta libraries employed quantitative 5'-RACE incorporating molecular barcodes. TCRdb fed the 5' RACE reads into MiXCR, producing one record per CDR3 protein. The table includes more than 150,000 distinct CDR3 sequences, around a tenth detected once. This CDR3 is built from 17 residues. V shed 0 bases and J 2 bases; nucleotides not matched to a gene: 8. Germline V lookup: CDR1 SQVTM, CDR2 ANQGSEA. The gene calls are TRBV29-1 and TRBJ2-7, with 12 bases fitting TRBD2. The clonotype originates from a male donor with ankylosing spondylitis or in good health (not recorded which). The sequencing sample was made of blood, either unsorted or a sorted T cell fraction (not recorded which). The CDR3: CSVEDQGASGRAYEQYF. The CDR3, as DNA: TGCAGCGTTGAAGATCAGGGGGCTAGCGGGAGGGCCTACGAGCAGTACTTC.